The 8 T cell receptor beta chains below were found in one sample sequenced in a study of blood T cell repertoires in COVID-19. This table comes from immunoSEQ multiplex PCR, and its TCRdb copy is limited to in-frame clones, with some not included. This table has hundreds of thousands of clones, 80% to 90% appearing once. What was sequenced was PBMCs or T cells enriched from blood (not recorded which). Every receptor here comes from a man between 25 and 39 years old who had recovered from COVID-19.

The CDR3 loop reads CASSRELAGNTGELFF. The CDR3 bases are TGTGCCAGCTCACGCGAACTAGCGGGGAACACCGGGGAGCTGTTTTTT. V gene TRBV18 combines with J gene TRBJ2-2; 9 positions match TRBD2. This CDR3 is built from 16 residues. The germline CDR1 and CDR2 sequences are KGHSH and LQKENI. V trimming: 4 bases; J trimming: 1 base; junction bases outside the gene matches: 4.

The chain combines TRBV2 with TRBJ2-3; 7 nucleotides match TRBD2. The CDR3 contains 14 residues. Trimming cost V 5 bases and J 0 bases; bases outside gene matches: 2. Germline V CDR1 and CDR2: SNHLY, FYNNEI. CDR3 in amino acids: CASSQGGSTDTQYF. The CDR3 coding sequence is TGTGCCAGCAGTCAGGGAGGGAGCACAGATACGCAGTATTTT.

The chain carries TRBV5-4 and TRBJ1-6; D possibly corresponds to TRBD1 (5 bases). Between the trimmed V and J ends, which lost 1 base and 7 bases, there was a span of 9 bases. CDR1 and CDR2 (germline): SGHNT, YYREEE (reference sequence). There are 14 residues in the CDR3. The CDR3 loop is CASSLPGGNSPLHF. The CDR3 DNA sequence: TGTGCCAGCAGCTTGCCGGGGGGGAATTCACCCCTCCACTTT.

The chain recombines TRBV5-1 with TRBJ2-1; TRBD2 aligns across 9 bases. V shed 0 bases and J 8 bases; nucleotides not matched to a gene: 9. The CDR3 is 16 amino acids. From germline, CDR1 is SGHRS and CDR2 YFSETQ. CDR3 coding DNA: TGCGCCAGCAGCTTGGAAGCTAGCGGGGAGGGCTATGAGCAGTTCTTC. Protein sequence: CASSLEASGEGYEQFF.

V gene TRBV6-5 combines with J gene TRBJ1-1; no reliable D call. Germline lookup yields CDR1 MNHEY and CDR2 SVGAGI. CDR3 size: 11 residues. The germline V and J ends were trimmed by 6 bases and 5 bases, with 7 bases remaining between them. CDR3 DNA: TGTGCCAGCAGCTCCGGGACTGAAGCTTTCTTT. It encodes CASSSGTEAFF.

This clone was recorded only once. The genes are TRBV12-3 or TRBV12-4 and TRBJ1-3; D uncertain. The CDR3 contains 13 residues. The V and J ends lost 8 bases and 0 bases respectively, with 8 bases between them. CDR3 residues: CASGETSGNTIYF. The CDR3 coding sequence is TGTGCCAGCGGAGAAACCTCTGGAAACACCATATATTTT.

This CDR3 reads CASSLGTDSLREQYF. Here the CDR3 DNA reads TGCGCCAGCAGCTTAGGGACAGACTCTTTGCGAGAGCAGTACTTC. The chain employs TRBV5-1 and TRBJ2-7; 7 nucleotides match TRBD1. Germline V CDR1 and CDR2: SGHRS, YFSETQ. The CDR3 is made up of 15 amino acids. J was trimmed by 7 bases and V by 2 bases; bases with no gene match: 12.

This sequence joins TRBV19 and TRBJ1-1; 7 nucleotides line up with TRBD1. CDR3 length: 14 amino acids. CDR1 and CDR2 from the germline V gene are LNHDA and SQIVND (reference sequence). V shed 5 bases and J 1 base; nucleotides not matched to a gene: 4. The chain's CDR3 is CASSAGTANTEAFF. The CDR3 nucleotides read TGTGCCAGTAGTGCGGGGACAGCGAACACTGAAGCTTTCTTT. Complete variable domain (other parts from reference TRBV19 and TRBJ1-1): DGGITQSPKYLFRKEGQNVTLSCEQNLNHDAMYWYRQDPGQGLRLIYYSQIVNDFQKGDIAEGYSVSREKKESFPLTVTSAQKNPTAFYLCASSAGTANTEAFFGQGTRLTVV.